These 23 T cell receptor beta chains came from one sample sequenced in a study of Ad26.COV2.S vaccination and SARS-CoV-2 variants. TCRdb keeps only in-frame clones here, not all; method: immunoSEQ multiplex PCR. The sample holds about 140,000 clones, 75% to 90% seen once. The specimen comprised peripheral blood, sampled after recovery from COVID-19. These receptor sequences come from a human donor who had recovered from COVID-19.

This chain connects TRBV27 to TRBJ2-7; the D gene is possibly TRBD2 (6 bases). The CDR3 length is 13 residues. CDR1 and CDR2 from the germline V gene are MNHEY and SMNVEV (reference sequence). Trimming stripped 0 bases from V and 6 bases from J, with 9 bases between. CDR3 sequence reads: CASSLSAGTEQYF. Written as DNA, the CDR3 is TGTGCCAGCAGTTTATCGGCGGGAACCGAGCAGTACTTC.

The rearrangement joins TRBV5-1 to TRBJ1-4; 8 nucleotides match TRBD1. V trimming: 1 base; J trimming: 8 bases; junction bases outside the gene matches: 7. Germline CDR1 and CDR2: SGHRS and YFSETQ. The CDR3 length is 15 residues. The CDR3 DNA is TGCGCCAGCAGCTTGATACAGGGGGAGGGAGAAAAACTGTTTTTT. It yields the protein CASSLIQGEGEKLFF.

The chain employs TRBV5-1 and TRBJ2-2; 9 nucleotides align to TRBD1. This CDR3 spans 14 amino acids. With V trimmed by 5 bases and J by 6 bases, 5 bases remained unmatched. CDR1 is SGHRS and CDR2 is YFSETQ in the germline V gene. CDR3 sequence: CASSTGGYPGELFF. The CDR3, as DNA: TGCGCCAGCAGTACAGGGGGCTATCCCGGGGAGCTGTTTTTT.

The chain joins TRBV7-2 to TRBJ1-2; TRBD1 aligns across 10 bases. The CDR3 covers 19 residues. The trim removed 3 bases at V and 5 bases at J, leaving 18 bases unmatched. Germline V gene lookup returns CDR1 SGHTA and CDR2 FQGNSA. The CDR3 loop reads CASSFGIRISGTGEYGYTF. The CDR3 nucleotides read TGTGCCAGCAGCTTTGGCATCCGCATATCCGGGACAGGGGAGTATGGCTACACCTTC.

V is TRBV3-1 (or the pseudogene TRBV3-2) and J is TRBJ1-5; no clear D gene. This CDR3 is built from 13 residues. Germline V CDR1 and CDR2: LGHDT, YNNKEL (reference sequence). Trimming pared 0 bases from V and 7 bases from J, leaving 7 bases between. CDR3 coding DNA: TGTGCCAGCAGCCAAGAAATAAAGCAGCCCCAGCATTTT. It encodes CASSQEIKQPQHF.

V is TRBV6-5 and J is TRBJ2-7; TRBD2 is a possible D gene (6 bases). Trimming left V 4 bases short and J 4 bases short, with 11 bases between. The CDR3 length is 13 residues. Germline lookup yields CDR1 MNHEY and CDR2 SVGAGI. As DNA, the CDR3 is TGTGCCAGCAGTTTTGGAGGGAGGTACGAGCAGTACTTC. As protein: CASSFGGRYEQYF.

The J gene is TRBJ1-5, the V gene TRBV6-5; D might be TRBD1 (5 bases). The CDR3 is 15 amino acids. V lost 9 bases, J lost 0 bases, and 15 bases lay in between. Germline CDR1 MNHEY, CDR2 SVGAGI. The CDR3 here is CASLGTAYSNQPQHF. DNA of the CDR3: TGTGCCAGTCTTGGGACGGCCTATAGCAATCAGCCCCAGCATTTT.

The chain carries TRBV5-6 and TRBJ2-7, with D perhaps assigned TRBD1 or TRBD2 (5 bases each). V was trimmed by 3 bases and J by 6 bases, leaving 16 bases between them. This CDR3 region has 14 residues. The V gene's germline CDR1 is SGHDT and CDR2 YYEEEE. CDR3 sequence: CASSSQTGAAEQYF. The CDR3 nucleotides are TGTGCCAGCAGCTCTCAGACCGGGGCAGCCGAGCAGTACTTC.

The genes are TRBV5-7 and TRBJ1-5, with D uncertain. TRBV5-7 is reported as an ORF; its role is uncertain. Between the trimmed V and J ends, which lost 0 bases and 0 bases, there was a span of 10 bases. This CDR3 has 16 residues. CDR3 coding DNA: TGTGCCAGCAGCTTGGGTCCAGGCGATAGCAATCAGCCCCAGCATTTT. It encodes CASSLGPGDSNQPQHF.

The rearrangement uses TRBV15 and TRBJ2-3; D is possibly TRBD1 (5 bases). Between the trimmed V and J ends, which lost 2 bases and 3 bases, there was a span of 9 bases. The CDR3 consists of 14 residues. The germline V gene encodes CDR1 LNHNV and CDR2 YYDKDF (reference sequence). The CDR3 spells CATSRPTVTDTQYF. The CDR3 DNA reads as TGTGCCACCAGCAGACCGACAGTGACAGATACGCAGTATTTT.

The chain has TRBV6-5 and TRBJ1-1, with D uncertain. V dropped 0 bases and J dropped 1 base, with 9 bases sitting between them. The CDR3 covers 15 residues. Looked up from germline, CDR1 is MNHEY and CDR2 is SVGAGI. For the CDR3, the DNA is TGTGCCAGCAGTTACTCGATTCGAGGGAACACTGAAGCTTTCTTT. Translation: CASSYSIRGNTEAFF.

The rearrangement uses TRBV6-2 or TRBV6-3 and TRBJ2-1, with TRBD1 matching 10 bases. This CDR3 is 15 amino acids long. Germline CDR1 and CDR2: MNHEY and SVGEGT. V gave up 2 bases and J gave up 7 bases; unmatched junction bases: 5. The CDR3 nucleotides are TGTGCCAGCAGTTACCGGGGGACAGGGGTGAATGAGCAGTTCTTC. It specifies CASSYRGTGVNEQFF.

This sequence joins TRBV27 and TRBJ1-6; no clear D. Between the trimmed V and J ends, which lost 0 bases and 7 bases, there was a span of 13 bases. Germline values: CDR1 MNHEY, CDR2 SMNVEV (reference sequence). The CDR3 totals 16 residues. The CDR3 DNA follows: TGTGCCAGCAGTTTATCGTCCCAGGCCATCAATTCACCCCTCCACTTT. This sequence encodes CASSLSSQAINSPLHF.

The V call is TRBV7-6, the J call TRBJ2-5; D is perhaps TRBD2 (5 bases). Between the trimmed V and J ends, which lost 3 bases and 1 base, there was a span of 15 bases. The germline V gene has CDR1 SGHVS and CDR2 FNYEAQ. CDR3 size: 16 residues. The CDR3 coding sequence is TGTGCCAGCAGCTTCGGTGAGGGAGACCTCCAAGAGACCCAGTACTTC. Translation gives CASSFGEGDLQETQYF.

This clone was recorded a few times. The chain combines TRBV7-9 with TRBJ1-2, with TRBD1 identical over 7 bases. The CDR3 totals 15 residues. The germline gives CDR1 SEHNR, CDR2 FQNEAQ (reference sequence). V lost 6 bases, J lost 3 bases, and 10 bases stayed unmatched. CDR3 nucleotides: TGTGCCAGCAGTCCAAACAGGGGACCCCACTATGGCTACACCTTC. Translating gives CASSPNRGPHYGYTF. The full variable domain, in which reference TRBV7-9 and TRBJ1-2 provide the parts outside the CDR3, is DTGVSQNPRHKITKRGQNVTFRCDPISEHNRLYWYRQTLGQGPEFLTYFQNEAQLEKSRLLSDRFSAERPKGSFSTLEIQRTEQGDSAMYLCASSPNRGPHYGYTFGSGTRLTVV.

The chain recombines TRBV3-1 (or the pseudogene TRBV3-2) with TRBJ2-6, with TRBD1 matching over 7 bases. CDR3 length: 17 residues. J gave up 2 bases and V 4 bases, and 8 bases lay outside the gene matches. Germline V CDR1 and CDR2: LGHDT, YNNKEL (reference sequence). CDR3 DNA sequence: TGTGCCAGCAGCCCCCACAGGGGTGAGGCTGGGGCCAACGTCCTGACTTTC. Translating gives CASSPHRGEAGANVLTF.

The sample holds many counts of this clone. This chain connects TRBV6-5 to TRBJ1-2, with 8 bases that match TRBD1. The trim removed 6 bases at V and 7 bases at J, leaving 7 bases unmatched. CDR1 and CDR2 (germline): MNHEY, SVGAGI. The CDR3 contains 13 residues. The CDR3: CASSPTGERGYTF. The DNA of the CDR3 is TGTGCCAGCAGCCCGACAGGGGAGCGTGGCTACACCTTC.

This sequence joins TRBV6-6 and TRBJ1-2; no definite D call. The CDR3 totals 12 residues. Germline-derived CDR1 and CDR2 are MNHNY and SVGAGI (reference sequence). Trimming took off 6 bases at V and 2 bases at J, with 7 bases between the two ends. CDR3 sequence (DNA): TGTGCCAGCAGCTCGATGAACTATGGCTACACCTTC. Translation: CASSSMNYGYTF.

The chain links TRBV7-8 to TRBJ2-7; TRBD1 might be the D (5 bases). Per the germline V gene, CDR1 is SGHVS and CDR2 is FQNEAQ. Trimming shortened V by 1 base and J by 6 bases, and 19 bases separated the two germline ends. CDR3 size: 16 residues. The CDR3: CASSLGPMEGVGEQYF. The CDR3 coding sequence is TGTGCCAGCAGCTTAGGACCCATGGAAGGGGTCGGCGAGCAGTACTTC.

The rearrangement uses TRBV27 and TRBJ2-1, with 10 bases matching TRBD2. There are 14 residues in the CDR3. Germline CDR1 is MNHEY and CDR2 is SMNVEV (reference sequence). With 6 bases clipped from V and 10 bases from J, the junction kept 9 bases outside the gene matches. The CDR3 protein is CASRAGGPVGEQFF. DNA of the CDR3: TGTGCCAGCAGAGCGGGGGGGCCAGTGGGAGAGCAGTTCTTC.

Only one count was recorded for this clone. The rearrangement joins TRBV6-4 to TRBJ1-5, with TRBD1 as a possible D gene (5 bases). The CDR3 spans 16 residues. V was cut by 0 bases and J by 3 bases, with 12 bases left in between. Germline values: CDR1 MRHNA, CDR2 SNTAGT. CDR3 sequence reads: CASSDSAGRSNQPQHF. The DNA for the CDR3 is TGTGCCAGCAGTGACTCGGCAGGGCGATCCAATCAGCCCCAGCATTTT.

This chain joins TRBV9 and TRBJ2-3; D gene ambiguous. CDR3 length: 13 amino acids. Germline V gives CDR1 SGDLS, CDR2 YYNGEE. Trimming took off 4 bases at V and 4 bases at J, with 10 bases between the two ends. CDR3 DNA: TGTGCCAGCAGCCCCAGGCTAGCAGATACGCAGTATTTT. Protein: CASSPRLADTQYF.

CDR3 sequence (DNA): TGTGCCAGCAGACCCACTAAGGGCGAGCAGTACTTC. Residues: CASRPTKGEQYF. The chain combines TRBV7-2 with TRBJ2-7; D not certain. V gave up 6 bases and J gave up 6 bases, with 12 bases separating them. The germline gives CDR1 SGHTA, CDR2 FQGNSA. The CDR3 length is 12 residues.